The 31 T cell receptor beta chains in this list originate from one sample, sequenced in a study of technical replicates of blood from a handful of donors. Some clones are missing from TCRdb's copy, which holds only in-frame ones; the method was immunoSEQ multiplex PCR. The table shows around 53,000 clones, with 80% to 95% occurring only once. Sequenced input: PBMCs. The receptors here all came from a human donor in good health. Some clones in this sample may be carry-over from other donors' samples.

There are a few counts of this clone. The J gene is TRBJ2-1, the V gene TRBV7-7; 13 bases agree with TRBD2. Germline CDR1 is SSHAT and CDR2 is FNYEAQ (reference sequence). The CDR3 extends over 14 amino acids. The V and J ends lost 5 bases and 7 bases, in that order; junction bases with no gene match: 2. The CDR3 nucleotides read TGTGCCAGCAGCGTGGGACTAGCGGGGAATGAGCAGTTCTTC. This codes for CASSVGLAGNEQFF.

The chain couples TRBV6-6 to TRBJ2-5; D is unclear. This CDR3 comprises 11 residues. Germline-derived CDR1 and CDR2 are MNHNY and SVGAGI (reference sequence). Trimming shortened V by 10 bases and J by 5 bases, and 11 bases separated the two germline ends. As DNA, the CDR3 is TGTGCCACCGGTATCCCCGAGACCCAGTACTTC. It codes for CATGIPETQYF.

This chain uses TRBV7-6 with TRBJ1-1; 8 bases line up with TRBD1. Trimming removed 3 bases from V and 4 bases from J; junction bases left unmatched: 1. The CDR3 loop spans 13 amino acids. In germline, CDR1 is SGHVS, CDR2 FNYEAQ. CDR3: CASSLDRATEAFF. As DNA, the CDR3 is TGTGCCAGCAGCTTGGACAGGGCCACTGAAGCTTTCTTT.

The CDR3 DNA sequence: TGTGCCAGTAGTCCGGGACTAGCGGGCACAGATACGCAGTATTTT. This gives the protein CASSPGLAGTDTQYF. The V and J genes are TRBV19 and TRBJ2-3; TRBD2 aligns across 11 bases. The CDR3 has 15 residues. Germline V CDR1 and CDR2: LNHDA, SQIVND (reference sequence). Trimming took 5 bases from V and 1 from J; bases not matched to a gene: 2.

The V call is TRBV7-2, the J call TRBJ2-5; D may be TRBD2 (5 bases). CDR1 is SGHTA, CDR2 FQGNSA, per germline. CDR3 length equals 13 residues. Deletions cut 1 base from V and 14 bases from J, with 17 bases between. The CDR3 bases are TGTGCCAGCAGCTTAGATGGTTTGGGGAGCAAATACTTC. Translated, it gives CASSLDGLGSKYF.

V gene TRBV11-2 combines with J gene TRBJ2-1, with D possibly TRBD2 on 5 matching bases. The V and J ends lost 5 bases and 9 bases respectively, with 17 bases between them. The germline V gene encodes CDR1 SGHAT and CDR2 FQNNGV. CDR3 size: 14 residues. The CDR3 here is CASSLPGFKPEQFF. In DNA form, the CDR3 reads TGTGCCAGCAGCCTACCGGGGTTTAAGCCTGAGCAGTTCTTC.

The rearrangement uses TRBV5-4 and TRBJ2-3; TRBD2 agrees at 10 bases. Germline V gives CDR1 SGHNT, CDR2 YYREEE (reference sequence). CDR3 size: 16 residues. The J segment lost 6 bases and the V segment lost 1 base, leaving 8 bases of the junction unmatched. CDR3 in amino acids: CASSLISGRNGDTQYF. The CDR3 DNA reads TGTGCCAGCAGCTTGATTAGCGGGAGGAATGGTGATACGCAGTATTTT.

The chain is built from TRBV7-9 and TRBJ2-7; 10 positions agree with TRBD1. V lost 2 bases and J lost 3; bases outside the gene matches: 1. The CDR3 is 14 residues long. CDR1 and CDR2 from the germline V gene are SEHNR and FQNEAQ (reference sequence). The CDR3 loop reads CASSLRTGGYEQYF. The DNA for the CDR3 is TGTGCCAGCAGCTTAAGGACAGGGGGCTACGAGCAGTACTTC.

This chain links TRBV7-8 with TRBJ2-5; TRBD1 matches at 7 bases. In germline, CDR1 is SGHVS, CDR2 FQNEAQ. The CDR3 spans 16 residues. Unmatched junction bases numbered 10, after V lost 6 bases and J lost 0 bases. CDR3 nucleotides: TGTGCCAGCAGGCCTCCGGGACAGCGTTACCAAGAGACCCAGTACTTC. This codes for CASRPPGQRYQETQYF.

This clone appeared once. The CDR3 DNA is TGTGCCAGCAGCCGACTAGCGGGGAACACCGGGGAGCTGTTTTTT. It is translated as CASSRLAGNTGELFF. V usage is TRBV7-3 and J usage is TRBJ2-2, with TRBD2 identical over 10 bases. Unmatched junction bases numbered 1, after V lost 5 bases and J lost 1 base. The CDR3 length is 15 residues. The germline gives CDR1 SGHTA, CDR2 FQGTGA.

The rearrangement uses TRBV2 and TRBJ1-5; D is unclear. The CDR3 is made up of 13 amino acids. V gave up 4 bases and J gave up 0 bases, with 4 bases separating them. In germline, CDR1 is SNHLY, CDR2 FYNNEI. The DNA for the CDR3 is TGTGCCAGCAGTGCAGATAGCAATCAGCCCCAGCATTTT. This gives the protein CASSADSNQPQHF.

This chain connects TRBV5-4 to TRBJ1-1; TRBD1 aligns across 8 bases. Unmatched junction bases numbered 11, after V lost 3 bases and J lost 4 bases. Germline V lookup: CDR1 SGHNT, CDR2 YYREEE (reference sequence). The CDR3 runs to 16 residues. The CDR3 loop is CASSSRTGRSGTEAFF. The DNA of the CDR3 is TGTGCCAGCAGCTCGAGGACAGGGCGCTCTGGCACTGAAGCTTTCTTT.

This chain connects TRBV5-4 to TRBJ2-6; D is unclear. The CDR3 is 14 residues long. The germline gives CDR1 SGHNT, CDR2 YYREEE (reference sequence). V was cut by 2 bases and J by 2 bases, with 5 bases left in between. The DNA of the CDR3 is TGTGCCAGCAGCTTCGGAGCTGGGGCCAACGTCCTGACTTTC. Its translation: CASSFGAGANVLTF.

The rearrangement uses TRBV11-2 and TRBJ2-7, with 10 bases matching TRBD2. Per germline, CDR1 SGHAT and CDR2 FQNNGV. The CDR3 loop spans 15 amino acids. Trimming removed 3 bases from V and 1 base from J; junction bases left unmatched: 3. CDR3 region: CASSFSGRVSYEQYF. In DNA form, the CDR3 reads TGTGCCAGCAGCTTCAGCGGGAGGGTTTCCTACGAGCAGTACTTC.

The rearrangement uses TRBV9 and TRBJ1-1, with D hard to call. The CDR3 covers 13 residues. V lost 2 bases and J lost 3, with 8 bases in between. Germline CDR1 and CDR2: SGDLS and YYNGEE. The CDR3: CASSVREDTEAFF. CDR3 bases: TGTGCCAGCAGCGTTCGGGAGGACACTGAAGCTTTCTTT. The entire variable domain, with the rest obtained from reference TRBV9 and TRBJ1-1, is as follows: DSGVTQTPKHLITATGQRVTLRCSPRSGDLSVYWYQQSLDQGLQFLIQYYNGEERAKGNILERFSAQQFPDLHSELNLSSLELGDSALYFCASSVREDTEAFFGQGTRLTVV.

The chain carries TRBV29-1 and TRBJ1-2, with D uncertain. The CDR3 sequence is 14 residues long. Per germline, CDR1 SQVTM and CDR2 ANQGSEA. With 4 bases removed from V and 4 bases from J, the gap between germline ends came to 16 bases. The DNA of the CDR3 is TGCAGCGTTGGCACACCAGGTGGCCCCTATGGCTACACCTTC. This gives the protein CSVGTPGGPYGYTF. Filled out from reference TRBV29-1 and TRBJ1-2, the complete variable domain reads SAVISQKPSRDICQRGTSLTIQCQVDSQVTMMFWYRQQPGQSLTLIATANQGSEATYESGFVIDKFPISRPNLTFSTLTVSNMSPEDSSIYLCSVGTPGGPYGYTFGSGTRLTVV.

This rearrangement joins TRBV10-3 to TRBJ1-2, with 9 bases lining up with TRBD1. Germline-derived CDR1 and CDR2 are ENHRY and SYGVKD. This CDR3 region has 14 residues. J gave up 5 bases and V 2 bases, and 3 bases lay outside the gene matches. The CDR3 DNA reads as TGTGCCATCAGTGAGACAGGACAGGGGTATGGCTACACCTTC. Translation gives CAISETGQGYGYTF.

This clone was observed a single time. The rearrangement links TRBV19 to TRBJ2-3; TRBD2 matches 8 bases. Germline CDR1 is LNHDA and CDR2 is SQIVND (reference sequence). V shed 3 bases and J 3 bases; nucleotides not matched to a gene: 5. This CDR3 is built from 15 residues. The CDR3 sequence is CASSIQRGRTDTQYF. CDR3 DNA: TGTGCCAGTAGTATCCAGCGGGGGCGGACAGATACGCAGTATTTT.

This chain joins TRBV4-3 and TRBJ2-7; no clear D gene. This CDR3 has 14 residues. Germline CDR1 and CDR2: LGHNA and YSLEER. V shed 11 bases and J shed 1 base, with 18 bases lying between them. As DNA, the CDR3 is TGCGCCCCTCATCGGGTTATTGATTCCTACGAGCAGTACTTC. Translated, it gives CAPHRVIDSYEQYF.

The gene calls are TRBV11-2 and TRBJ2-1; possible D gene TRBD1, 5 bases. This CDR3 region has 14 residues. Trimming cost V 1 base and J 9 bases, with 13 bases left between them. The germline CDR1 and CDR2 sequences are SGHAT and FQNNGV. The DNA of the CDR3 is TGTGCCAGCAGCTTAGTGGGTCCCCAGGGTGAGCAGTTCTTC. It yields the protein CASSLVGPQGEQFF.

The chain has TRBV12-2 and TRBJ1-6; TRBD1 was called by the table and not checked on the DNA. TRBV12-2 represents a pseudogene. The length of the CDR3 is 16 residues. CDR3 residues: CASRFLGQGSNSPLHF. CDR3 sequence (DNA): TGTGCAAGTCGCTTCTTGGGACAGGGTTCTAATTCACCCCTCCACTTT.

The chain carries TRBV7-2 and TRBJ1-4, with a tentative D call TRBD1 (5 bases). V was cut by 5 bases and J by 4 bases, with 11 bases left in between. Germline CDR1 SGHTA, CDR2 FQGNSA. The CDR3 consists of 14 residues. The CDR3, as DNA: TGTGCCAGCAGCCGGGGGTCCTATAATGAAAAACTGTTTTTT. Translating it yields CASSRGSYNEKLFF.

This rearrangement joins TRBV29-1 to TRBJ1-2; D is possibly TRBD1 (5 bases). V lost 2 bases to trimming and J lost 3 bases, with 13 bases between them. Germline V lookup: CDR1 SQVTM, CDR2 ANQGSEA. This CDR3 comprises 14 residues. CDR3 residues: CSVERAGEDYGYTF. CDR3 DNA: TGCAGCGTTGAACGGGCGGGGGAGGACTATGGCTACACCTTC.

This chain uses TRBV4-2 with TRBJ2-3, with 8 bases aligning to TRBD1. This CDR3 contains 16 residues. The V gene end was trimmed by 1 base and the J gene end by 4 bases; junction bases not matched to a gene: 7. Germline V gene lookup returns CDR1 LGHNA and CDR2 YNFKEQ. This CDR3 reads CASSQASGGNADTQYF. The DNA of the CDR3 is TGTGCCAGCAGCCAAGCTTCAGGGGGCAACGCAGATACGCAGTATTTT.

This clone was seen more than once but under ten times. V gene TRBV4-1 combines with J gene TRBJ2-6; no clear D. In germline, CDR1 is MGHRA, CDR2 YSYEKL. V shed 0 bases and J shed 1 base, with 10 bases lying between them. The CDR3 contains 17 residues. For the CDR3, the DNA is TGCGCCAGCAGCCAAGAACGCCGGGTTTCTGGGGCCAACGTCCTGACTTTC. This sequence encodes CASSQERRVSGANVLTF.

The chain recombines TRBV18 with TRBJ2-7, with 9 bases lining up with TRBD1. The length of the CDR3 is 15 residues. CDR1 and CDR2 (germline): KGHSH, LQKENI. V gave up 3 bases and J gave up 6 bases; unmatched junction bases: 9. The CDR3 nucleotides read TGTGCCAGCTCACCTTTCCGGGACAGGGTTGTCGAGCAGTACTTC. Protein sequence: CASSPFRDRVVEQYF.

This chain uses TRBV6-5 with TRBJ2-7; 9 bases fit TRBD2. This CDR3 has 14 residues. The germline V gene has CDR1 MNHEY and CDR2 SVGAGI. Losses at the gene ends were 7 bases for V and 4 bases for J; bases not matched to a gene: 8. The CDR3 DNA reads as TGTGCCAGCAAAGTAGCGGGAGCGGCGTACGAGCAGTACTTC. Protein sequence: CASKVAGAAYEQYF.

This clone appeared a single time. This chain uses TRBV5-6 with TRBJ1-2; D is unclear. The germline gives CDR1 SGHDT, CDR2 YYEEEE. V lost 1 base to trimming and J lost 8 bases, with 6 bases between them. The CDR3 spans 11 residues. CDR3 amino acids: CASSLTRGYTF. The DNA for the CDR3 is TGTGCCAGCAGCTTGACCAGGGGCTACACCTTC.

This clone was picked up one time. The genes are TRBV2 and TRBJ2-7; 7 bases are shared with TRBD2. Unmatched junction bases numbered 10, after V lost 6 bases and J lost 2 bases. The CDR3 contains 15 residues. CDR1 SNHLY and CDR2 FYNNEI come from the germline V gene. CDR3 DNA sequence: TGTGCCAGCAGCCCTACTGGACGGGGGGCCTACGAGCAGTACTTC. This gives the protein CASSPTGRGAYEQYF.

CDR3 coding DNA: TGTGCCAGCACCGCCGGGACAGTCGATAATGAAAAACTGTTTTTT. Its protein product is CASTAGTVDNEKLFF. This chain uses TRBV5-8 with TRBJ1-4; 7 bases are a match to TRBD1. Germline assignment: CDR1 SGHTS and CDR2 YDEGEE. The CDR3 sequence is 15 residues long. V lost 6 bases, J lost 4 bases, and 9 bases stayed unmatched.

The rearrangement links TRBV1 to TRBJ2-2; no DNA check was done on the table's D call, TRBD2. TRBV1 is a recognized pseudogene. There are 18 residues in the CDR3. This chain's CDR3 is CTSSQEFRGGTNTGELFF. The CDR3 DNA follows: TGCACCAGCAGCCAAGAGTTCCGCGGGGGAACGAACACCGGGGAGCTGTTTTTT.